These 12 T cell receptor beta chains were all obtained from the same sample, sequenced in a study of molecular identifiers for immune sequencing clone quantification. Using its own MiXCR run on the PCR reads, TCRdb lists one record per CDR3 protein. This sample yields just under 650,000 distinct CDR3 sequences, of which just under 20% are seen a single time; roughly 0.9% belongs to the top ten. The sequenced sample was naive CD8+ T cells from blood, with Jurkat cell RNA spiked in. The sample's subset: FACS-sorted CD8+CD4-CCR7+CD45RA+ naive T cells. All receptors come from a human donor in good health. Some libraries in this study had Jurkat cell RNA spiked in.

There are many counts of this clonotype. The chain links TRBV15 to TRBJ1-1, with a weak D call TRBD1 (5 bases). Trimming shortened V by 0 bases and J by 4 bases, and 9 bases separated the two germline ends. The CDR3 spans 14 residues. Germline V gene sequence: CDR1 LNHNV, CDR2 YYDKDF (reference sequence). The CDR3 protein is CATSRDRGSTEAFF. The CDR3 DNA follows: TGTGCCACCAGCAGAGATCGGGGGTCCACTGAAGCTTTCTTT.

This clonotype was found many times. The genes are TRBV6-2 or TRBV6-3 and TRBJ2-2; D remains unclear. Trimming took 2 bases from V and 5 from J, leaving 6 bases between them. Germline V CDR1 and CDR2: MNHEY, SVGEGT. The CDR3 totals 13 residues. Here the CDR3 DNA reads TGTGCCAGCAGTTACAGTCTAACCGGGGAGCTGTTTTTT. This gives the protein CASSYSLTGELFF.

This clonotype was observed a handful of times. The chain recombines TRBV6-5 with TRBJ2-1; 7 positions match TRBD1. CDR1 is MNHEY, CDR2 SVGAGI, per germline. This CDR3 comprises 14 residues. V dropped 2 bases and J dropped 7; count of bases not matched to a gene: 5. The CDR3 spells CASSYGDSINEQFF. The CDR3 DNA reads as TGTGCCAGCAGTTACGGGGACAGCATAAATGAGCAGTTCTTC.

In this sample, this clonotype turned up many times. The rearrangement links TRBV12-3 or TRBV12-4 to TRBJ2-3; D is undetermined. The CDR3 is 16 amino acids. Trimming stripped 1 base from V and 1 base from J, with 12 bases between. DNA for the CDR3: TGTGCCAGCAGTTTAGACCCTCCTCACCGCACAGATACGCAGTATTTT. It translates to CASSLDPPHRTDTQYF.

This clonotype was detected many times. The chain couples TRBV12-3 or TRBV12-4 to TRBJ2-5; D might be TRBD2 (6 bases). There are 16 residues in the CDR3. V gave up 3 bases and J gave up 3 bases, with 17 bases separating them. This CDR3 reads CASSFSGESWKETQYF. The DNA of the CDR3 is TGTGCCAGCAGTTTTTCGGGGGAGAGCTGGAAAGAGACCCAGTACTTC.

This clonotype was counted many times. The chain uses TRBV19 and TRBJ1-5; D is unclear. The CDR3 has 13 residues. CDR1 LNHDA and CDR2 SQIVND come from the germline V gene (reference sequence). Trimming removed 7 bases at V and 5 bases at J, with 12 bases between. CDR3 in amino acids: CASTPGFYQPQHF. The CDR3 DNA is TGTGCCAGTACACCGGGGTTTTATCAGCCCCAGCATTTT. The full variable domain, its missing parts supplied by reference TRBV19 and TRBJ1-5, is DGGITQSPKYLFRKEGQNVTLSCEQNLNHDAMYWYRQDPGQGLRLIYYSQIVNDFQKGDIAEGYSVSREKKESFPLTVTSAQKNPTAFYLCASTPGFYQPQHFGDGTRLSIL.

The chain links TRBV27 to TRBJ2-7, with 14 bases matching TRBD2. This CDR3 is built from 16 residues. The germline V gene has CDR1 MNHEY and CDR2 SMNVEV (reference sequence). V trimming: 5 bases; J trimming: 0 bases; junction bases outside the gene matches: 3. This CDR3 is CASSTGTSGSSYEQYF. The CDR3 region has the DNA TGTGCCAGCAGTACGGGGACTAGCGGGAGCTCCTACGAGCAGTACTTC.

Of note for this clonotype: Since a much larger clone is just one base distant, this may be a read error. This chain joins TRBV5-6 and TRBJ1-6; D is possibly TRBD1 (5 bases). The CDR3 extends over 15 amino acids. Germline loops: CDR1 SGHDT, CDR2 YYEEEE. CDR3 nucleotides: TGTGCCAGCAACTTGGGGCCGGGGAAAGGTTCACCCCTCCACTTT. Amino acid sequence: CASNLGPGKGSPLHF.

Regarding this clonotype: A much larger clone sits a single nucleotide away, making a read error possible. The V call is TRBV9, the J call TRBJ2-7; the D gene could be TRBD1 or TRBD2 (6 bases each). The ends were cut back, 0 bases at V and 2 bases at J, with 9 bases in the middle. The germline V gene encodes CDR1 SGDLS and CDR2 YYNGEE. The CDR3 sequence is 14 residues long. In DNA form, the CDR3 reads TGTGCCAGCAGCGTAGAGGGGGGACCCTACGAGCAGTACTTC. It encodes CASSVEGGPYEQYF.

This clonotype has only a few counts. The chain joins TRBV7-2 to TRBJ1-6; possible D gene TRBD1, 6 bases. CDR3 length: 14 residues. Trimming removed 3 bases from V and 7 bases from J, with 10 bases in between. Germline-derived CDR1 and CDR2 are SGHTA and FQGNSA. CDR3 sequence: CASSFTGNNSPLHF. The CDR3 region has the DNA TGTGCCAGCAGCTTTACAGGGAACAATTCACCCCTCCACTTT.

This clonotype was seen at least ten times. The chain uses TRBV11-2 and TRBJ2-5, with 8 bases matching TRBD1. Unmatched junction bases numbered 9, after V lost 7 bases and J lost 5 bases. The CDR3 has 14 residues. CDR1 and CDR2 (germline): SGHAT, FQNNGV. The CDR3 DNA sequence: TGTGCCAGCACCCCAGGGGGCGCGTGGGAGACCCAGTACTTC. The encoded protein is CASTPGGAWETQYF.

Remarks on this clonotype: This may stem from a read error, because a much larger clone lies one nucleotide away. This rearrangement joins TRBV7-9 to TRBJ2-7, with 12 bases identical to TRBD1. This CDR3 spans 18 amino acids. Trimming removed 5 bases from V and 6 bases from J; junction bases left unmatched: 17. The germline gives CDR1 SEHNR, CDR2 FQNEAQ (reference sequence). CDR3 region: CASSGTGGSGTPPCEQYF. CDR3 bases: TGTGCCAGCAGCGGGACAGGGGGCTCCGGGACTCCACCCTGCGAGCAGTACTTC.